One T cell receptor (beta chain) is described in this entry. Only in-frame clones appear in the TCRdb table, and some are missing; sequencing was by immunoSEQ multiplex PCR. Among some 200,000 clones listed, approximately 90% were seen once. The data derive from a study of T cell responses to AZD1222 COVID-19 vaccine. The germline CDR1 and CDR2 sequences are MNHNY and SVGAGI (reference sequence). Trimming pared 6 bases from V and 0 bases from J, leaving 12 bases between. The CDR3 sequence is 15 residues long. This sequence originates from an adult in good health. The specimen comprised peripheral blood, sampled on day 0 of AZD1222 vaccination. This rearrangement joins TRBV6-6 to TRBJ1-5; D is possibly TRBD1 (6 bases). CDR3 loop: CASSSRGASNQPQHF. The DNA for the CDR3 is TGTGCCAGCAGCTCCCGGGGGGCTAGCAATCAGCCCCAGCATTTT.